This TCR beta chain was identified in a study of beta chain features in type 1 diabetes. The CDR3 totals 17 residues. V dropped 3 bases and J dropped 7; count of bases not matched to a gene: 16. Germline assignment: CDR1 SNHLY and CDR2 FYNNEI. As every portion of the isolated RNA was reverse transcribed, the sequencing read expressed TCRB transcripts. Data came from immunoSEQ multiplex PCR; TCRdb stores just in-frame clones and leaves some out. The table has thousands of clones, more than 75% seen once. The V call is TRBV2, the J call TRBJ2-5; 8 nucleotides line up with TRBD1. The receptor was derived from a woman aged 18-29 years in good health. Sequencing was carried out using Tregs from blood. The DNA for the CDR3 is TGTGCCAGCAGTGAGACCGGGACAGGACTTTTAGGGTCGACCCAGTACTTC. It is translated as CASSETGTGLLGSTQYF.